The next 28 T cell receptor beta chains were all read from a single sample in a study of blood T cell repertoires in COVID-19 (TCRdb year 2020). Library creation used the immunoSEQ multiplex PCR assay. In its TCRdb copy, this immuneACCESS table keeps in-frame sequences only and misses some clones. Where compared with another copy, unresolved V genes explain less than half of these, and the others have no known cause. Present in this sample are hundreds of thousands of clones, roughly three quarters of which were seen just once. The ten top clones hold 4% of the sample. Sequencing was carried out using peripheral blood. The receptors shown here come from a woman in her forties with active or convalescent COVID-19.

The rearrangement uses TRBV30 and TRBJ1-4; D is undetermined. This CDR3 spans 12 amino acids. V lost 4 bases, J lost 8 bases, and 11 bases lay in between. Germline V gene sequence: CDR1 GTSNPN, CDR2 SVGIG (reference sequence). CDR3 bases: TGTGCCTGGACAGCGGTCGAAGAAAAACTGTTTTTT. It specifies CAWTAVEEKLFF.

The chain has TRBV28 and TRBJ1-2; D perhaps matches TRBD1 (6 bases). V was shortened by 3 bases and J by 4 bases, with 21 bases between the two germline ends. The germline V gene encodes CDR1 MDHEN and CDR2 SYDVKM. The CDR3 runs to 17 residues. DNA for the CDR3: TGTGCCAGCAGTTTTGAAGGGATGACAGGTTTGTTCTATGGCTACACCTTC. Protein: CASSFEGMTGLFYGYTF.

The chain joins TRBV5-6 to TRBJ2-1, with TRBD1 matching 7 bases. This CDR3 region has 17 residues. Losses at the gene ends were 1 base for V and 2 bases for J; bases not matched to a gene: 9. The germline CDR1 and CDR2 sequences are SGHDT and YYEEEE. The CDR3 loop reads CASSLPGQLGTYNEQFF. CDR3 DNA sequence: TGTGCCAGCAGCTTGCCGGGACAGCTGGGGACCTACAATGAGCAGTTCTTC.

The V call is TRBV5-6, the J call TRBJ2-3; 9 bases are shared with TRBD2. V lost 2 bases and J lost 2; bases outside the gene matches: 6. Germline CDR1 and CDR2: SGHDT and YYEEEE. This CDR3 is built from 16 residues. CDR3 sequence (DNA): TGTGCCAGCAGCTTTGGGCTAGCGGGGAACACAGATACGCAGTATTTT. Translation gives CASSFGLAGNTDTQYF.

This rearrangement joins TRBV29-1 to TRBJ2-3; 7 bases are shared with TRBD2. The germline V gene has CDR1 SQVTM and CDR2 ANQGSEA. CDR3 length: 13 amino acids. V was clipped by 8 bases and J by 5 bases; unmatched bases: 10. The DNA of the CDR3 is TGCAGCTTCACCGTGGGCGGGGGAGATACGCAGTATTTT. Translating gives CSFTVGGGDTQYF.

This chain connects TRBV7-9 to TRBJ2-1; D remains ambiguous. CDR1 SEHNR and CDR2 FQNEAQ come from the germline V gene (reference sequence). V gave up 5 bases and J gave up 6 bases, with 17 bases separating them. CDR3 length: 15 residues. CDR3 sequence (DNA): TGTGCCAGCAGCGAAGACGGCCTAGGCGGCAATGAGCAGTTCTTC. Amino acid sequence: CASSEDGLGGNEQFF.

This rearrangement joins TRBV18 to TRBJ1-5, with 10 bases matching TRBD1. From germline, CDR1 is KGHSH and CDR2 LQKENI. V lost 0 bases, J lost 1 base, and 3 bases stayed unmatched. There are 17 residues in the CDR3. CDR3 loop: CASSPPTGGNSNQPQHF. The DNA of the CDR3 is TGTGCCAGCTCACCACCGACAGGGGGCAACAGCAATCAGCCCCAGCATTTT.

The J gene is TRBJ2-1, the V gene TRBV6-6; the match to TRBD1 covers 10 bases. Trimming took 6 bases from V and 4 from J; bases not matched to a gene: 6. CDR3 length equals 15 residues. Germline lookup yields CDR1 MNHNY and CDR2 SVGAGI (reference sequence). CDR3 DNA: TGTGCCAGCAGCCGGACAGGGGGATCGTACAATGAGCAGTTCTTC. Translated, it gives CASSRTGGSYNEQFF.

The chain links TRBV4-1 to TRBJ1-5; 9 bases align to TRBD1. With V trimmed by 4 bases and J by 4 bases, 5 bases remained unmatched. CDR1 is MGHRA and CDR2 is YSYEKL in the germline V gene. The CDR3 totals 15 residues. The CDR3: CASSRLTGGNQPQHF. The CDR3, as DNA: TGCGCCAGCAGCCGCCTGACAGGGGGTAATCAGCCCCAGCATTTT.

V is TRBV19 and J is TRBJ1-2; TRBD1 is a possible D gene (6 bases). This CDR3 contains 15 residues. Trimming took off 6 bases at V and 1 base at J, with 15 bases between the two ends. Germline lookup yields CDR1 LNHDA and CDR2 SQIVND (reference sequence). In DNA form, the CDR3 reads TGTGCCAGTAGGGGGACACCGGATCGTAACTATGGCTACACCTTC. This sequence encodes CASRGTPDRNYGYTF.

This chain connects TRBV9 to TRBJ1-1; no reliable D call. The CDR3 is 14 residues long. Trimming left V 4 bases short and J 2 bases short, with 12 bases between. Germline-derived CDR1 and CDR2 are SGDLS and YYNGEE. The CDR3 protein is CASSPTGSNTEAFF. Written as DNA, the CDR3 is TGTGCCAGCAGCCCCACGGGGAGTAACACTGAAGCTTTCTTT.

The V call is TRBV15, the J call TRBJ2-3, with TRBD2 matching over 7 bases. The V segment lost 5 bases and the J segment 2 bases; nucleotides outside the gene matches: 7. This CDR3 region has 15 residues. Germline V CDR1 and CDR2: LNHNV, YYDKDF (reference sequence). This CDR3 is CATSGFGGTTDTQYF. The CDR3 DNA reads as TGTGCCACCAGCGGCTTCGGGGGGACCACAGATACGCAGTATTTT.

J is TRBJ1-2 and V is TRBV4-1; 7 positions match TRBD1. This CDR3 contains 16 residues. The ends lost 2 bases at V and 4 bases at J; junction bases unmatched: 10. Germline V gene lookup returns CDR1 MGHRA and CDR2 YSYEKL. CDR3 DNA: TGCGCCAGCAGCCAAACTCCAATGACAGGGAGCTATGGCTACACCTTC. Amino acid sequence: CASSQTPMTGSYGYTF.

The rearrangement links TRBV25-1 to TRBJ2-7; TRBD1 might be the D (5 bases). CDR1 is MGHDK and CDR2 is SYGVNS in the germline V gene. Trimming shortened V by 3 bases and J by 2 bases, and 8 bases separated the two germline ends. The CDR3 has 13 residues. DNA of the CDR3: TGTGCCAGCAGTGAGGGCAGGGCCTACGAGCAGTACTTC. Translated: CASSEGRAYEQYF.

V usage is TRBV24-1 and J usage is TRBJ1-2; TRBD1 matches 10 bases. V was pared by 3 bases and J by 4 bases, with 4 bases of the junction left unmatched. The CDR3 runs to 15 residues. Germline loops: CDR1 KGHDR, CDR2 SFDVKD. CDR3 bases: TGTGCCACCAGTGATCCGGGACAGGGGAGCTATGGCTACACCTTC. It is translated as CATSDPGQGSYGYTF.

The chain employs TRBV11-2 and TRBJ2-7, with D possibly being TRBD2 (6 bases). V was cut by 5 bases and J by 9 bases, with 17 bases left in between. Germline values: CDR1 SGHAT, CDR2 FQNNGV. The CDR3 covers 13 residues. The CDR3 region has the DNA TGTGCCAGCAGCGCGCGGGATCCATTAGTGCAGTACGTC. The encoded protein is CASSARDPLVQYV.

The chain couples TRBV5-1 to TRBJ2-7, with D possibly being TRBD1 (5 bases). Germline values: CDR1 SGHRS, CDR2 YFSETQ. V was pared by 10 bases and J by 7 bases, with 18 bases between. This CDR3 comprises 12 residues. CDR3: CAPLWGVDEQYV. The CDR3 DNA sequence: TGCGCCCCCCTATGGGGCGTCGATGAGCAGTACGTC.

The rearrangement uses TRBV28 and TRBJ2-3; 8 bases fit TRBD1. J gave up 3 bases and V 5 bases, and 7 bases lay outside the gene matches. Per germline, CDR1 MDHEN and CDR2 SYDVKM. This CDR3 region has 15 residues. The DNA of the CDR3 is TGTGCCAGCAGTATCCAGGGGGCGGGGACAGATACGCAGTATTTT. Residues: CASSIQGAGTDTQYF.

This chain joins TRBV28 and TRBJ1-1; the D gene is possibly TRBD1 (6 bases). CDR3 length: 14 amino acids. Germline V gene data show CDR1 as MDHEN and CDR2 as SYDVKM. With 6 bases removed from V and 2 bases from J, the gap between germline ends came to 13 bases. CDR3 region: CASSLGGSNTEAFF. In DNA, the CDR3 is TGTGCCAGCAGCTTAGGGGGGAGCAACACTGAAGCTTTCTTT.

This clone was seen a handful of times. V and J are TRBV6-5 and TRBJ1-1, with a possible D match to TRBD1 (5 bases). The CDR3 is 13 amino acids. The germline CDR1 and CDR2 sequences are MNHEY and SVGAGI. V gave up 11 bases and J gave up 5 bases, with 18 bases separating them. CDR3 coding DNA: TGTGCCGGGACCGGCAGGGAGGTGACTGAAGCTTTCTTT. Amino acid sequence: CAGTGREVTEAFF.

J is TRBJ1-1 and V is TRBV4-1; 8 bases fit TRBD1. This CDR3 is built from 13 residues. V was pared by 6 bases and J by 5 bases, with 5 bases of the junction left unmatched. The V gene's germline CDR1 is MGHRA and CDR2 YSYEKL. The CDR3 DNA reads TGCGCCAGCAGTTACAGGGGGGTAACTGAAGCTTTCTTT. It encodes CASSYRGVTEAFF.

The count of this clone is one. CDR3 bases: TGTGCCAGCAGCTTACAGTCACACACGTATACGCAGTATTTT. This translates into CASSLQSHTYTQYF. This chain connects TRBV7-3 to TRBJ2-3; D is unclear. The CDR3 consists of 14 residues. Between the trimmed V and J ends, which lost 2 bases and 7 bases, there was a span of 13 bases. Germline-derived CDR1 and CDR2 are SGHTA and FQGTGA.

V is TRBV19 and J is TRBJ1-1, with D perhaps TRBD1 (6 bases). CDR3 length equals 14 residues. V lost 8 bases and J 5 bases, leaving 18 bases between the germline ends. Germline V gene lookup returns CDR1 LNHDA and CDR2 SQIVND (reference sequence). CDR3 DNA sequence: TGTGCCAGTGGGATACAGGGTAGAAGGACTGAAGCTTTCTTT. Translated, it gives CASGIQGRRTEAFF.

V gene TRBV5-1 combines with J gene TRBJ2-7, with 7 positions matching TRBD1. Per the germline V gene, CDR1 is SGHRS and CDR2 is YFSETQ. CDR3 length: 13 residues. V was clipped by 0 bases and J by 5 bases; unmatched bases: 2. The CDR3 nucleotides are TGCGCCAGCAGCTTGGTAGGGGGCAACGAGCAGTACTTC. This gives the protein CASSLVGGNEQYF.

This chain links TRBV4-2 with TRBJ1-5, with a tentative D call TRBD1 (6 bases). V was pared by 0 bases and J by 5 bases, with 11 bases between. Germline CDR1 LGHNA, CDR2 YNFKEQ. CDR3 length: 15 residues. This CDR3 reads CASSQEGAGHQPQHF. The CDR3, as DNA: TGTGCCAGCAGCCAAGAGGGGGCAGGGCATCAGCCCCAGCATTTT.

The chain has TRBV6-1 and TRBJ2-5; 11 bases agree with TRBD1. Germline V CDR1 and CDR2: MNHNS, SASEGT. V dropped 4 bases and J dropped 4; count of bases not matched to a gene: 8. CDR3 length: 16 residues. This CDR3 reads CASSAPEDRGLETQYF. As DNA, the CDR3 is TGTGCCAGCAGTGCTCCGGAGGACAGGGGGCTAGAGACCCAGTACTTC.

This chain's CDR3 is CASSLGRTSGASYEQYF. The CDR3, as DNA: TGCGCCAGCAGCTTGGGACGAACTAGCGGGGCCTCCTACGAGCAGTACTTC. The V call is TRBV5-1, the J call TRBJ2-7, with TRBD2 identical over 10 bases. This CDR3 contains 17 residues. V was pared by 0 bases and J by 0 bases, with 6 bases of the junction left unmatched. CDR1 SGHRS and CDR2 YFSETQ come from the germline V gene.

V gene TRBV19 combines with J gene TRBJ1-1; weak D call: TRBD1 (6 bases). V gave up 5 bases and J gave up 1 base, with 14 bases separating them. CDR1 is LNHDA, CDR2 SQIVND, per germline (reference sequence). CDR3 length: 15 amino acids. The CDR3 sequence is CASSLQGRGNTEAFF. The DNA of the CDR3 is TGTGCCAGTAGTCTCCAGGGCAGGGGGAACACTGAAGCTTTCTTT. Supplemented by reference TRBV19 and TRBJ1-1, the full variable domain reads DGGITQSPKYLFRKEGQNVTLSCEQNLNHDAMYWYRQDPGQGLRLIYYSQIVNDFQKGDIAEGYSVSREKKESFPLTVTSAQKNPTAFYLCASSLQGRGNTEAFFGQGTRLTVV.